Detailed here is one TCR beta chain. What it binds is not known. Among the 120 subjects of the validation cohort, separate from the approximately 660-subject first cohort, were the donors. This entry belongs to a study of cytomegalovirus exposure and HLA in healthy donors. Whole-study findings and limits: The TCR clusters that emerged in the first cohort tended, a later analysis found, to co-occur in the roughly 120 validation repertoires. Among TCR beta chains, those listed as cytomegalovirus-associated numbered over 150. Most TCRs appeared rarely, but some public TCRs recurred in many donors.

V lost 4 bases and J 3 bases, leaving 27 bases between the germline ends. The germline V gene has CDR1 SGHTS and CDR2 YDEGEE. This CDR3 is 19 amino acids long. The assay was immunoSEQ multiplex PCR, and TCRdb's table has in-frame clones only and misses some. The repertoire includes some 67,000 clones, roughly 93% of them detected once, and more than 0.8% sits in the top ten. The rearrangement uses TRBV5-8 and TRBJ2-3; D is possibly TRBD1 (6 bases). Sequencing was performed on PBMCs. The receptor was derived from a woman younger than 35 in good health and CMV-seronegative. The CDR3 nucleotides are TGTGCCAGCAGCGCGTACAGGGAAACCGCTTATGGTAGGACAGATACGCAGTATTTT. It is translated as CASSAYRETAYGRTDTQYF.